One T cell receptor beta chain is described in this entry. What it recognizes is unknown. The data were produced by immunoSEQ multiplex PCR, yet TCRdb's version contains in-frame clones alone and is incomplete. The table lists tens of thousands of clones, about 79% of them singletons. This record belongs to a study of T cells in narcolepsy. The study's findings and limits: Healthy controls reportedly lacked the autoreactive clonotypes serially found in patients' blood.

This CDR3 has 13 amino acids. V was cut by 7 bases and J by 0 bases, with 9 bases left in between. Germline-derived CDR1 and CDR2 are LNHDA and SQIVND (reference sequence). V gene TRBV19 combines with J gene TRBJ1-2; the D is unclear. This TCR was recovered from a human donor with narcolepsy. Sequenced input: CD45RA- memory CD4+ T cells from PBMCs. CDR3 loop: CASKQEPNYGYTF. The CDR3 nucleotides are TGTGCCAGTAAGCAGGAGCCTAACTATGGCTACACCTTC.